Presented here are 10 T cell receptor beta chains from one specimen sequenced in a study of identical twins. Via MiXCR, TCRdb re-called the 5' RACE reads, giving one row per CDR3 protein. The data show roughly 350,000 distinct CDR3 sequences, 10% to 15% seen once. These data also featured in a second study, about yellow fever vaccine responses in identical twins.

The sample consisted of CD8+ T cells sorted from blood. These receptors originate from a woman between 18 and 29 years old in good health.

The rearrangement uses TRBV7-9 and TRBJ1-1; 9 bases agree with TRBD1. Unmatched junction bases numbered 9, after V lost 6 bases and J lost 4 bases. The CDR3 runs to 15 residues. Germline-derived CDR1 and CDR2 are SEHNR and FQNEAQ (reference sequence). The CDR3 nucleotides read TGTGCCAGCAGTAACACCGGGACAGGGACCACTGAAGCTTTCTTT. Its protein product is CASSNTGTGTTEAFF. Complete variable domain (other parts from reference TRBV7-9 and TRBJ1-1): DTGVSQNPRHKITKRGQNVTFRCDPISEHNRLYWYRQTLGQGPEFLTYFQNEAQLEKSRLLSDRFSAERPKGSFSTLEIQRTEQGDSAMYLCASSNTGTGTTEAFFGQGTRLTVV.

The chain employs TRBV5-1 and TRBJ2-7; D gene ambiguous. The CDR3 consists of 13 residues. Trimming left V 0 bases short and J 5 bases short, with 9 bases between. CDR1 is SGHRS and CDR2 is YFSETQ in the germline V gene. The CDR3 region is CASSLAPADEQYF. The DNA for the CDR3 is TGCGCCAGCAGCTTGGCCCCCGCGGACGAGCAGTACTTC.

The rearrangement links TRBV9 to TRBJ2-7; TRBD1 matches at 8 bases. V was pared by 3 bases and J by 3 bases, with 8 bases of the junction left unmatched. This CDR3 has 15 amino acids. Germline lookup yields CDR1 SGDLS and CDR2 YYNGEE. CDR3 region: CASSADDRGVYEQYF. DNA for the CDR3: TGTGCCAGCAGCGCGGACGACAGGGGAGTCTACGAGCAGTACTTC. Full variable domain (outside the CDR3, taken from reference TRBV9 and TRBJ2-7): DSGVTQTPKHLITATGQRVTLRCSPRSGDLSVYWYQQSLDQGLQFLIQYYNGEERAKGNILERFSAQQFPDLHSELNLSSLELGDSALYFCASSADDRGVYEQYFGPGTRLTVT.

The sample holds a few counts of this clonotype. J is TRBJ2-1 and V is TRBV9, with D uncertain. Trimming took off 9 bases at V and 3 bases at J, with 25 bases between the two ends. The CDR3 extends over 17 amino acids. Germline V gene data show CDR1 as SGDLS and CDR2 as YYNGEE. CDR3 residues: CATARLLGIACYNEQFF. The DNA of the CDR3 is TGTGCCACCGCCCGCCTACTGGGGATAGCATGCTACAATGAGCAGTTCTTC.

CDR3 residues: CASSDPSAVGSLPGELFF. The DNA for the CDR3 is TGTGCCAGCAGCGATCCCAGCGCGGTAGGGAGTCTTCCCGGGGAGCTGTTTTTT. V is TRBV9 and J is TRBJ2-2; tentative D call: TRBD2 (5 bases). CDR3 length: 18 residues. In germline, CDR1 is SGDLS, CDR2 YYNGEE. V was clipped by 3 bases and J by 6 bases, with 24 bases between them.

The chain combines TRBV12-3 or TRBV12-4 with TRBJ1-1; no firm D call. V lost 3 bases, J lost 5 bases, and 13 bases lay in between. This CDR3 is 14 amino acids long. DNA of the CDR3: TGTGCCAGCAGTTTCTCAGCCACTCAGACTGAAGCTTTCTTT. The encoded protein is CASSFSATQTEAFF.

In its sample, this clonotype was seen a few times. The chain has TRBV11-2 and TRBJ2-7, with D unclear. The CDR3 has 13 amino acids. V was shortened by 5 bases and J by 3 bases, with 11 bases between the two germline ends. Germline CDR1 and CDR2: SGHAT and FQNNGV. The CDR3 sequence: CASSPGWGYEQYF. CDR3 nucleotides: TGTGCCAGCAGCCCAGGCTGGGGCTACGAGCAGTACTTC.

The V call is TRBV6-5, the J call TRBJ2-3; D not certain. The CDR3 length is 17 residues. Germline loops: CDR1 MNHEY, CDR2 SVGAGI. Trimming took off 0 bases at V and 0 bases at J, with 13 bases between the two ends. The CDR3 region has the DNA TGTGCCAGCAGTTACTCGATCTATTTAACTAGCACAGATACGCAGTATTTT. Amino acid sequence: CASSYSIYLTSTDTQYF.

A remark on this clonotype: A single base separates this from a much larger clone, so it may be a read error. The gene calls are TRBV29-1 and TRBJ2-7; D is undetermined. Germline V gene lookup returns CDR1 SQVTM and CDR2 ANQGSEA. This CDR3 has 15 amino acids. Trimming took 4 bases from V and 4 from J, leaving 20 bases between them. CDR3 nucleotides: TGCAGCGTTGGGACCACCTGGAAAGAGGTTTACGAGCAGTACTTC. Protein sequence: CSVGTTWKEVYEQYF.

There are a few counts of this clonotype. The chain carries TRBV12-3 or TRBV12-4 and TRBJ1-1; no firm D call. The V gene lost 5 bases and the J gene lost 2 bases, with 18 bases spanning the gap. This CDR3 contains 16 residues. The CDR3 reads CASSPFGREGNTEAFF. The CDR3 nucleotides are TGTGCCAGCAGTCCGTTTGGGAGGGAGGGTAACACTGAAGCTTTCTTT.